This TCR beta chain was sequenced during a study of blood T cell repertoires in COVID-19. Whole-study context: Spain, Italy and the United States supplied samples that represented acute and convalescent COVID-19. T cells, B-cell-depleted T cells, or PBMCs supplied cDNA or gDNA.

Trimming cost V 3 bases and J 2 bases, with 8 bases left between them. CDR1 and CDR2 from the germline V gene are MGHDK and SYGVNS. The length of the CDR3 is 14 residues. As handled by the study authors: Amplification of reference gene primers was used by the study to estimate nucleated cell counts. The assay was immunoSEQ multiplex PCR, and TCRdb's table has in-frame clones only and misses some. Clone size and the V and J calls come from that table; the DNA yielded D and trimming. The table shows 80,000 or so clones, with 75% to 90% occurring only once. The rearrangement links TRBV25-1 to TRBJ1-3, with D tentatively TRBD1 (5 bases). This TCR derives from a woman in her sixties or seventies with acute or convalescent COVID-19. Sample: peripheral blood. The CDR3 sequence: CASSEVGAGNTIYF. CDR3 sequence (DNA): TGTGCCAGCAGTGAGGTAGGGGCTGGAAACACCATATATTTT.